The clone carrying this T cell receptor (beta chain) appeared a few times. Its antigen is unidentified. This sample was taken from a study of graft-versus-host responses after intestinal transplantation. Background on the study: Tacrolimus plus steroids were given to all recipients for two to three years, preceded by anti-thymocyte globulin induction.

Clones were sequenced by immunoSEQ multiplex PCR, and TCRdb holds only the in-frame ones, with some missing. The sample records about 98,000 clones, around 86% being singletons. Whole-study findings and limits: Analysis identified GvH clones in recipient marrow, with some appearing first in ileum or blood. Researchers found peak circulating GvH clone levels linked to early post-transplant HvG declines. Individuals carrying graft-donor T cell macrochimerism showed high graft-versus-host to host-versus-graft clonal ratios in allografts.

CDR3 size: 17 residues. With V trimmed by 6 bases and J by 3 bases, 15 bases remained unmatched. Germline lookup yields CDR1 MDHEN and CDR2 SYDVKM. The sequence derives from a human patient who received an intestinal transplant, so some T cells may come from the graft donor. V is TRBV28 and J is TRBJ2-7, with 9 bases aligning to TRBD1. The specimen was PBMCs, collected 255 days after intestinal transplant. The CDR3 DNA is TGTGCCAGCAGCCCAAGGGGGTTGGGGGACAGGGTCTACGAGCAGTACTTC. It translates to CASSPRGLGDRVYEQYF.